A single sample is the source of the 22 T cell receptor beta chains below, sequenced in a study of blood T cell repertoires in COVID-19. The table came from immunoSEQ multiplex PCR; TCRdb's copy has only in-frame clones and leaves some out. Of about 150,000 clones listed, almost 85% were seen once; the top ten hold 15%. The sequencing input was peripheral blood. The origin of the receptors is a human donor with acute or convalescent COVID-19. The donor label of this sample is uncertain.

CDR3 DNA: TGTGCCAGCAGCCCCCGGACTAGCGGGGGCGACGAGCAGTACTTC. Translating gives CASSPRTSGGDEQYF. V usage is TRBV9 and J usage is TRBJ2-7; 13 nucleotides agree with TRBD2. The trim removed 4 bases at V and 5 bases at J, leaving 6 bases unmatched. This CDR3 is 15 amino acids long. Germline V gives CDR1 SGDLS, CDR2 YYNGEE.

V is TRBV7-3 and J is TRBJ1-1; TRBD1 matches 7 bases. Germline-derived CDR1 and CDR2 are SGHTA and FQGTGA. The CDR3 sequence is 14 residues long. The trim removed 9 bases at V and 2 bases at J, leaving 9 bases unmatched. Written as DNA, the CDR3 is TGTGCCAGTCGACAGGGCGGATCTAACACTGAAGCTTTCTTT. Translation gives CASRQGGSNTEAFF.

The V call is TRBV11-1, the J call TRBJ2-1; no reliable D call. The CDR3 contains 15 residues. Trimming shortened V by 4 bases and J by 0 bases, and 10 bases separated the two germline ends. CDR1 is SGHAT, CDR2 FQDESV, per germline (reference sequence). CDR3 sequence (DNA): TGTGCCAGCAGCTCCCGCGAGCGCTCCTACAATGAGCAGTTCTTC. Its translation is CASSSRERSYNEQFF.

This chain connects TRBV5-1 to TRBJ2-7; TRBD2 aligns across 11 bases. J gave up 7 bases and V 4 bases, and 10 bases lay outside the gene matches. There are 15 residues in the CDR3. Germline V gene lookup returns CDR1 SGHRS and CDR2 YFSETQ. The DNA of the CDR3 is TGCGCCAGCAGCGCGAAACTAGCGGGGGCTAGGGAGCAGTACTTC. Translating it yields CASSAKLAGAREQYF.

The chain links TRBV7-6 to TRBJ1-4, with 7 nucleotides matching TRBD1. The germline V gene encodes CDR1 SGHVS and CDR2 FNYEAQ. The CDR3 spans 15 residues. J was trimmed by 4 bases and V by 5 bases; bases with no gene match: 7. This CDR3 reads CASSLWTGVNEKLFF. In DNA, the CDR3 is TGTGCCAGCAGCCTATGGACAGGCGTTAATGAAAAACTGTTTTTT.

The table lists this clone with a count of one. The rearrangement links TRBV30 to TRBJ1-4; the D gene is possibly TRBD1 (5 bases). Trimming stripped 0 bases from V and 4 bases from J, with 15 bases between. CDR3 length: 16 residues. In germline, CDR1 is GTSNPN, CDR2 SVGIG (reference sequence). The CDR3 here is CAWSVGSGVHNEKLFF. The CDR3 bases are TGTGCCTGGAGTGTAGGATCGGGGGTGCATAATGAAAAACTGTTTTTT.

The rearrangement joins TRBV18 to TRBJ2-6, with no clear D. The germline V gene has CDR1 KGHSH and CDR2 LQKENI. This CDR3 has 15 amino acids. The ends were cut back, 6 bases at V and 0 bases at J, with 9 bases in the middle. The CDR3 is CASSPAISGANVLTF. The CDR3 DNA reads as TGTGCCAGCTCCCCCGCGATCTCTGGGGCCAACGTCCTGACTTTC.

The V gene is TRBV14, the J gene TRBJ2-5; D ambiguous. CDR3 length: 14 residues. Deletions cut 2 bases from V and 0 bases from J, with 7 bases between. The germline gives CDR1 SGHDN, CDR2 FVKESK. This CDR3 reads CASSQLRYQETQYF. In DNA form, the CDR3 reads TGTGCCAGCAGCCAATTGAGGTACCAAGAGACCCAGTACTTC. The full variable domain, in which reference TRBV14 and TRBJ2-5 provide the parts outside the CDR3, is EAGVTQFPSHSVIEKGQTVTLRCDPISGHDNLYWYRRVMGKEIKFLLHFVKESKQDESGMPNNRFLAERTGGTYSTLKVQPAELEDSGVYFCASSQLRYQETQYFGPGTRLLVL.

The chain is built from TRBV10-3 and TRBJ1-5; the D is unclear. Germline V gives CDR1 ENHRY, CDR2 SYGVKD. The CDR3 sequence is 13 residues long. V lost 5 bases to trimming and J lost 4 bases, with 9 bases between them. CDR3 region: CAISPGKNQPQHF. The CDR3 DNA sequence: TGTGCCATCAGTCCCGGGAAAAATCAGCCCCAGCATTTT.

The chain recombines TRBV5-1 with TRBJ2-2; D is perhaps TRBD1 (6 bases). There are 14 residues in the CDR3. Trimming stripped 3 bases from V and 4 bases from J, with 10 bases between. Germline CDR1 is SGHRS and CDR2 is YFSETQ. CDR3 sequence reads: CASSSGQSTGELFF. Written as DNA, the CDR3 is TGCGCCAGCAGCTCGGGACAATCCACCGGGGAGCTGTTTTTT.

CDR3 sequence: CAWRGGPRTGELFF. Written as DNA, the CDR3 is TGTGCCTGGAGGGGGGGACCACGCACCGGGGAGCTGTTTTTT. V gene TRBV30 combines with J gene TRBJ2-2; the D gene is possibly TRBD2 (6 bases). The CDR3 sequence is 14 residues long. The V and J ends lost 3 bases and 4 bases respectively, with 12 bases between them. Germline loops: CDR1 GTSNPN, CDR2 SVGIG (reference sequence).

V and J are TRBV2 and TRBJ1-3; D remains unclear. The CDR3 is 14 amino acids. CDR1 SNHLY and CDR2 FYNNEI come from the germline V gene. V was clipped by 4 bases and J by 6 bases, with 13 bases between them. The DNA of the CDR3 is TGTGCCAGCAGTGGCAGGCTTTTTGAAAACACCATATATTTT. Translated, it gives CASSGRLFENTIYF.

The chain links TRBV19 to TRBJ1-5; D not certain. From germline, CDR1 is LNHDA and CDR2 SQIVND (reference sequence). The CDR3 totals 16 residues. V lost 4 bases, J lost 3 bases, and 16 bases lay in between. In nucleotides, the CDR3 is TGTGCCAGTAGTACCCAGGCGGGCTGGATCAATCAGCCCCAGCATTTT. It codes for CASSTQAGWINQPQHF.

The chain links TRBV6-6 to TRBJ2-5; D perhaps matches TRBD2 (6 bases). The V gene lost 6 bases and the J gene lost 5 bases, with 16 bases spanning the gap. CDR1 is MNHNY and CDR2 is SVGAGI in the germline V gene (reference sequence). The CDR3 is 14 amino acids. CDR3 coding DNA: TGTGCCAGCAGCGCACGGGGAGGCGGGGAGACCCAGTACTTC. Translating it yields CASSARGGGETQYF.

The chain joins TRBV30 to TRBJ2-7, with 7 bases that match TRBD2. The V and J ends lost 2 bases and 3 bases, in that order; junction bases with no gene match: 13. The length of the CDR3 is 16 residues. Germline CDR1 GTSNPN, CDR2 SVGIG (reference sequence). The CDR3, as DNA: TGTGCCTGGAGTACCTCACGGGGATGGGAGGGCTACGAGCAGTACTTC. Its translation: CAWSTSRGWEGYEQYF.

V usage is TRBV2 and J usage is TRBJ2-7; 9 nucleotides align to TRBD1. Germline trimming cut 6 bases from V and 3 bases from J; bases unmatched to any gene: 6. This CDR3 contains 14 residues. CDR1 is SNHLY and CDR2 is FYNNEI in the germline V gene. For the CDR3, the DNA is TGTGCCAGCAGGACAGGGGGACTTTTCTACGAGCAGTACTTC. Translating gives CASRTGGLFYEQYF.

Only a few counts were recorded for this clone. This chain joins TRBV6-5 and TRBJ1-2; tentative D call: TRBD1 (5 bases). V lost 6 bases to trimming and J lost 1 base, with 9 bases between them. Germline-derived CDR1 and CDR2 are MNHEY and SVGAGI. The CDR3 extends over 13 amino acids. In DNA form, the CDR3 reads TGTGCCAGCAGCCCCCAGGGTAACTATGGCTACACCTTC. Translated: CASSPQGNYGYTF.

The chain is built from TRBV29-1 and TRBJ2-7; the D gene is possibly TRBD1 (6 bases). The CDR3 is 13 residues long. Deletions cut 1 base from V and 2 bases from J, with 9 bases between. Germline V gene data show CDR1 as SQVTM and CDR2 as ANQGSEA. CDR3 in DNA: TGCAGCGTTGAAGGACAGGTGCCCTACGAGCAGTACTTC. Translation gives CSVEGQVPYEQYF.

The gene calls are TRBV5-1 and TRBJ1-3, with D unresolved. The germline CDR1 and CDR2 sequences are SGHRS and YFSETQ. The CDR3 has 15 amino acids. The V gene lost 3 bases and the J gene lost 1 base, with 11 bases spanning the gap. The CDR3 loop is CASSWSLGSGNTIYF. The CDR3 DNA reads as TGCGCCAGCAGCTGGAGTTTGGGTTCTGGAAACACCATATATTTT. The variable domain in full, with the rest retrieved from reference TRBV5-1 and TRBJ1-3, is KAGVTQTPRYLIKTRGQQVTLSCSPISGHRSVSWYQQTPGQGLQFLFEYFSETQRNKGNFPGRFSGRQFSNSRSEMNVSTLELGDSALYLCASSWSLGSGNTIYFGEGSWLTVV.

CDR3 DNA: TGTGCCAGCAGCTTATCCGACGGAGGCGGTCAGCCCCAGCATTTT. Translated, it gives CASSLSDGGGQPQHF. The genes are TRBV11-2 and TRBJ1-5; D call uncertain. Trimming pared 2 bases from V and 6 bases from J, leaving 14 bases between. This CDR3 region has 15 residues. Germline V lookup: CDR1 SGHAT, CDR2 FQNNGV.

The chain couples TRBV12-5 to TRBJ2-1; TRBD2 might be the D (6 bases). Looked up from germline, CDR1 is LGHNT and CDR2 is FRNRAP. Trimming removed 6 bases from V and 9 bases from J, with 12 bases in between. The CDR3 runs 12 residues. The CDR3 region has the DNA TGTGCTAGTGGCCGGGGGAGCGGTGAGCAGTTCTTC. Its protein product is CASGRGSGEQFF.

V gene TRBV5-1 combines with J gene TRBJ1-1; 8 bases are a match to TRBD1. V dropped 8 bases and J dropped 2; count of bases not matched to a gene: 17. CDR1 and CDR2 (germline): SGHRS, YFSETQ. CDR3 size: 17 residues. This CDR3 is CASSRQGPRRTNTEAFF. The CDR3, as DNA: TGCGCCAGTAGTAGACAGGGGCCCCGGAGAACCAACACTGAAGCTTTCTTT.